The 5 T cell receptor beta chains in this list originate from one sample, sequenced in a study of shared clonotypes between healthy human individuals. Some clones are missing from TCRdb's copy, which holds only in-frame ones; the method was immunoSEQ multiplex PCR. This table holds roughly 2.6 million clones, roughly nine tenths found once. The sample was naive CD4+ T cells sorted from blood. This sample's subset: CD45RA+ positively selected. The receptors here all came from a man younger than 35 in good health.

This clone turned up a few times. The V gene is TRBV12-5, the J gene TRBJ1-1, with a possible D match to TRBD1 (6 bases). V was clipped by 5 bases and J by 1 base, with 8 bases between them. CDR1 is LGHNT and CDR2 is FRNRAP in the germline V gene. The CDR3 is 13 residues long. The CDR3 here is CASGDRTNTEAFF. CDR3 in DNA: TGTGCTAGTGGTGACAGGACGAACACTGAAGCTTTCTTT.

The chain uses TRBV6-5 and TRBJ1-1; D gene uncertain. CDR3 length: 9 amino acids. The germline V and J ends were trimmed by 7 bases and 7 bases, with 4 bases remaining between them. Germline-derived CDR1 and CDR2 are MNHEY and SVGAGI. DNA for the CDR3: TGTGCCAGCACCTTTGAAGCTTTCTTT. Translated, it gives CASTFEAFF.

The count of this clone is one. This CDR3 is CASSSTSGFSDTQYF. CDR3 in DNA: TGTGCCAGCAGCTCCACCTCAGGGTTTTCAGATACGCAGTATTTT. V and J are TRBV7-2 and TRBJ2-3; D is perhaps TRBD1 (5 bases). Trimming shortened V by 4 bases and J by 4 bases, and 15 bases separated the two germline ends. The CDR3 runs 15 residues. Germline V gene data show CDR1 as SGHTA and CDR2 as FQGNSA.

This clone occurred once. Other DNA sequences from this sample encode an identical CDR3 as well. The chain links TRBV7-2 to TRBJ2-2, with TRBD2 matching 10 bases. There are 14 residues in the CDR3. V was pared by 6 bases and J by 3 bases, with 1 base of the junction left unmatched. From germline, CDR1 is SGHTA and CDR2 FQGNSA. The CDR3 nucleotides are TGTGCCAGCAGGCTAGCGGGAGACACCGGGGAGCTGTTTTTT. Protein: CASRLAGDTGELFF.

DNA for the CDR3: TGTGCCAGCAGTGGGTGGCGGGACACCGGGGAGCTGTTTTTT. Amino acid sequence: CASSGWRDTGELFF. The V and J genes are TRBV6-5 and TRBJ2-2; tentative D call: TRBD2 (5 bases). Germline loops: CDR1 MNHEY, CDR2 SVGAGI. There are 14 residues in the CDR3. V was trimmed by 5 bases and J by 3 bases, leaving 10 bases between them.